The rows below give T cell receptor beta chains drawn from one sample of a study of blood T cells in healthy people across ages. MiXCR, applied by TCRdb to the 5' RACE reads, yields one record per CDR3 protein. The table has roughly 800,000 distinct CDR3 sequences, 20% to 30% seen once. This same sample was also part of a study on T cells of mothers and their children.

Sequenced sample: blood. Receptors were obtained from a boy younger than 18 in good health. Each CDR3 is given with its conserved first and last residue. The order of the fields is CDR3 length, J gene, V gene, clone size, D gene, CDR3 protein, CDR3 DNA. D genes are given only for firm matches. A clone size is listed for some rows: how often the clone was seen (once, few, many), or a class if it is expanded.

len: 18
j_gene: TRBJ2-3
v_gene: TRBV7-8
abundance: -
d_gene: TRBD2
CDR3aa: CASSKLAVAGRGRDTQYF
CDR3nt: TGTGCCAGCAGCAAACTAGCGGTAGCGGGAAGGGGGAGAGATACGCAGTATTTT

len: 14
j_gene: TRBJ2-1
v_gene: TRBV16
abundance: -
d_gene: TRBD1
CDR3aa: CASNHRGPYNEQFF
CDR3nt: TGTGCCAGCAACCACAGGGGGCCCTACAATGAGCAGTTCTTC

len: 16
j_gene: TRBJ1-2
v_gene: TRBV15
abundance: -
d_gene: TRBD1
CDR3aa: CATSRGTGQGAYGYTF
CDR3nt: TGTGCCACCAGCAGAGGGACCGGACAGGGGGCTTATGGCTACACCTTC

len: 15
j_gene: TRBJ2-1
v_gene: TRBV24-1
abundance: -
d_gene: -
CDR3aa: CATSDLRAAYNEQFF
CDR3nt: TGTGCCACCAGTGATTTGCGGGCAGCCTACAATGAGCAGTTCTTC

len: 14
j_gene: TRBJ2-5
v_gene: TRBV13
abundance: -
d_gene: -
CDR3aa: CASSQHISRETQYF
CDR3nt: TGTGCCAGCAGCCAACACATAAGTCGAGAGACCCAGTACTTC

len: 10
j_gene: TRBJ2-1
v_gene: TRBV12-3/TRBV12-4
abundance: -
d_gene: -
CDR3aa: CASSLEAQFF
CDR3nt: TGTGCCAGCAGTTTAGAAGCGCAGTTCTTC

len: 15
j_gene: TRBJ1-2
v_gene: TRBV15
abundance: -
d_gene: -
CDR3aa: CATSRDAGANYGYTF
CDR3nt: TGTGCCACCAGCAGAGATGCGGGAGCCAACTATGGCTACACCTTC

len: 15
j_gene: TRBJ2-7
v_gene: TRBV4-3
abundance: -
d_gene: -
CDR3aa: CASSQVRGPPYEQYF
CDR3nt: TGCGCCAGCAGCCAAGTTAGGGGACCCCCATACGAGCAGTACTTC

len: 16
j_gene: TRBJ2-1
v_gene: TRBV6-5
abundance: few
d_gene: TRBD1
CDR3aa: CASSLTGFGDVDEQFF
CDR3nt: TGTGCCAGCAGTTTGACAGGGTTCGGGGATGTGGATGAGCAGTTCTTC

len: 16
j_gene: TRBJ2-5
v_gene: TRBV12-3/TRBV12-4
abundance: -
d_gene: TRBD1
CDR3aa: CASRTLRAGGPETQYF
CDR3nt: TGTGCCAGCAGAACCCTGAGGGCAGGGGGCCCAGAGACCCAGTACTTC

len: 12
j_gene: TRBJ2-1
v_gene: TRBV20-1
abundance: -
d_gene: TRBD1
CDR3aa: CSVGQDLDEQFF
CDR3nt: TGCAGCGTCGGACAGGATTTGGATGAGCAGTTCTTC

len: 13
j_gene: TRBJ2-5
v_gene: TRBV6-2/TRBV6-3
abundance: -
d_gene: TRBD1
CDR3aa: CASSDPGGETQYF
CDR3nt: TGTGCCAGCAGTGACCCAGGGGGAGAGACCCAGTACTTC

len: 13
j_gene: TRBJ2-2
v_gene: TRBV7-3
abundance: -
d_gene: -
CDR3aa: CASSLNQAGELFF
CDR3nt: TGTGCCAGCAGCCTCAACCAGGCCGGGGAGCTGTTTTTT

len: 16
j_gene: TRBJ2-1
v_gene: TRBV5-1
abundance: few
d_gene: TRBD2
CDR3aa: CASSLAVAGVVNEQFF
CDR3nt: TGCGCCAGCAGCTTGGCGGTAGCGGGAGTTGTCAATGAGCAGTTCTTC

len: 15
j_gene: TRBJ2-4
v_gene: TRBV13
abundance: -
d_gene: TRBD1
CDR3aa: CASSGRTGFKNIQYF
CDR3nt: TGTGCCAGCAGCGGGCGGACAGGGTTCAAAAACATTCAGTACTTC

len: 13
j_gene: TRBJ2-7
v_gene: TRBV28
abundance: -
d_gene: -
CDR3aa: CASTTPGTGEQYF
CDR3nt: TGTGCCAGCACCACCCCGGGGACGGGGGAGCAGTACTTC

len: 14
j_gene: TRBJ1-2
v_gene: TRBV4-3
abundance: -
d_gene: -
CDR3aa: CASSQGPGDYGYTF
CDR3nt: TGCGCCAGCAGCCAAGGTCCAGGGGACTATGGCTACACCTTC

len: 18
j_gene: TRBJ2-7
v_gene: TRBV7-2
abundance: -
d_gene: -
CDR3aa: CASSPYQGGQSNVWEQYF
CDR3nt: TGTGCCAGCAGCCCATATCAGGGAGGTCAGAGCAACGTTTGGGAGCAGTACTTC

len: 17
j_gene: TRBJ2-7
v_gene: TRBV5-1
abundance: -
d_gene: TRBD1
CDR3aa: CASSSGEGGTGAYEQYF
CDR3nt: TGCGCCAGCAGCTCGGGCGAAGGCGGGACAGGCGCCTACGAGCAGTACTTC

len: 15
j_gene: TRBJ2-5
v_gene: TRBV4-3
abundance: few
d_gene: -
CDR3aa: CASSQEVGRGETQYF
CDR3nt: TGCGCCAGCAGCCAAGAGGTGGGCAGGGGAGAGACCCAGTACTTC

len: 12
j_gene: TRBJ2-1
v_gene: TRBV12-3/TRBV12-4
abundance: -
d_gene: -
CDR3aa: CASSPPDNEQFF
CDR3nt: TGTGCCAGCTCACCACCAGACAATGAGCAGTTCTTC

len: 12
j_gene: TRBJ2-3
v_gene: TRBV10-3
abundance: -
d_gene: -
CDR3aa: CAISESGNTQYF
CDR3nt: TGTGCCATCAGTGAGTCTGGGAATACGCAGTATTTT

len: 15
j_gene: TRBJ2-5
v_gene: TRBV2
abundance: -
d_gene: TRBD2
CDR3aa: CASSDPAGDKETQYF
CDR3nt: TGTGCCAGCAGTGACCCAGCGGGGGATAAAGAGACCCAGTACTTC

len: 14
j_gene: TRBJ2-2
v_gene: TRBV15
abundance: -
d_gene: -
CDR3aa: CATSTRRGAGELFF
CDR3nt: TGTGCCACCAGCACCCGTAGGGGAGCCGGGGAGCTGTTTTTT

len: 15
j_gene: TRBJ2-5
v_gene: TRBV11-1
abundance: few
d_gene: -
CDR3aa: CASSSPSVGQETQYF
CDR3nt: TGTGCCAGCAGCTCGCCTAGCGTAGGGCAAGAGACCCAGTACTTC

len: 14
j_gene: TRBJ2-1
v_gene: TRBV7-2
abundance: -
d_gene: TRBD1
CDR3aa: CASSPTGGRNEQFF
CDR3nt: TGTGCCAGCAGCCCGACAGGGGGCAGAAATGAGCAGTTCTTC

len: 13
j_gene: TRBJ1-1
v_gene: TRBV12-3/TRBV12-4
abundance: few
d_gene: -
CDR3aa: CASGLGGGTEAFF
CDR3nt: TGTGCCAGCGGCTTGGGTGGTGGCACTGAAGCTTTCTTT

len: 16
j_gene: TRBJ1-2
v_gene: TRBV15
abundance: few
d_gene: -
CDR3aa: CATSRDLSTGTWGYTF
CDR3nt: TGTGCCACCAGCAGAGATCTCTCAACAGGGACATGGGGCTACACCTTC

len: 13
j_gene: TRBJ2-2
v_gene: TRBV4-1
abundance: few
d_gene: TRBD1
CDR3aa: CASSFTGGRELFF
CDR3nt: TGCGCCAGCAGCTTTACAGGGGGCCGGGAGCTGTTTTTT

len: 15
j_gene: TRBJ2-5
v_gene: TRBV4-1
abundance: few
d_gene: -
CDR3aa: CASSQVESGVETQYF
CDR3nt: TGCGCCAGCAGCCAAGTAGAATCGGGAGTGGAGACCCAGTACTTC

len: 21
j_gene: TRBJ2-1
v_gene: TRBV5-6
abundance: few
d_gene: TRBD2
CDR3aa: CASSLTLAGDRFTSSYNEQFF
CDR3nt: TGTGCCAGCAGCTTAACGCTAGCGGGGGATCGATTCACGAGCTCCTACAATGAGCAGTTCTTC

len: 13
j_gene: TRBJ2-1
v_gene: TRBV29-1
abundance: -
d_gene: -
CDR3aa: CSVTLASANEQFF
CDR3nt: TGCAGCGTTACACTAGCAAGTGCGAATGAGCAGTTCTTC

len: 16
j_gene: TRBJ1-4
v_gene: TRBV5-5
abundance: -
d_gene: -
CDR3aa: CASSEDGRQGNEKLFF
CDR3nt: TGTGCCAGCAGCGAGGATGGTCGCCAGGGTAATGAAAAACTGTTTTTT

len: 15
j_gene: TRBJ1-6
v_gene: TRBV20-1
abundance: few
d_gene: TRBD1
CDR3aa: CSARHDDRVNSPLHF
CDR3nt: TGCAGTGCTAGACATGACGACAGGGTGAATTCACCCCTCCACTTT

len: 13
j_gene: TRBJ1-3
v_gene: TRBV10-3
abundance: -
d_gene: -
CDR3aa: CAIIPSSGSTIYF
CDR3nt: TGTGCCATCATACCGAGCTCTGGAAGCACCATATATTTT

len: 15
j_gene: TRBJ1-2
v_gene: TRBV4-1
abundance: few
d_gene: TRBD1
CDR3aa: CASSQEAGQDYGYTF
CDR3nt: TGCGCCAGCAGCCAAGAAGCGGGACAGGACTATGGCTACACCTTC

len: 14
j_gene: TRBJ1-1
v_gene: TRBV28
abundance: -
d_gene: -
CDR3aa: CASSPTVTVTEAFF
CDR3nt: TGTGCCAGCAGTCCAACCGTCACAGTCACTGAAGCTTTCTTT

len: 13
j_gene: TRBJ2-1
v_gene: TRBV7-3
abundance: few
d_gene: TRBD1
CDR3aa: CASSRDRYNEQFF
CDR3nt: TGTGCCAGCAGCCGGGACAGGTACAATGAGCAGTTCTTC

len: 14
j_gene: TRBJ2-7
v_gene: TRBV3-1
abundance: -
d_gene: TRBD2
CDR3aa: CASSQGEAGVYPYF
CDR3nt: TGTGCCAGCAGCCAAGGGGAAGCGGGAGTCTATCCGTACTTC

len: 16
j_gene: TRBJ2-2
v_gene: TRBV7-3
abundance: few
d_gene: -
CDR3aa: CASSLHAAVNTGELFF
CDR3nt: TGTGCCAGCAGCTTACATGCAGCGGTGAACACCGGGGAGCTGTTTTTT

len: 17
j_gene: TRBJ2-2
v_gene: TRBV11-1
abundance: few
d_gene: -
CDR3aa: CASSLSSQAGLTGELFF
CDR3nt: TGTGCCAGCAGCTTAAGTTCGCAGGCGGGTTTAACCGGGGAGCTGTTTTTT

len: 16
j_gene: TRBJ2-5
v_gene: TRBV7-2
abundance: few
d_gene: -
CDR3aa: CASSLDIGGGPKEQYF
CDR3nt: TGTGCCAGCAGCTTAGACATAGGTGGAGGGCCAAAAGAGCAGTACTTC

len: 17
j_gene: TRBJ2-7
v_gene: TRBV5-1
abundance: -
d_gene: TRBD2
CDR3aa: CASSPGTSGVSWNEQYF
CDR3nt: TGCGCCAGCAGCCCGGGGACTAGCGGGGTTTCCTGGAACGAGCAGTACTTC

len: 14
j_gene: TRBJ1-3
v_gene: TRBV6-5
abundance: few
d_gene: TRBD1
CDR3aa: CAGSTGVGGNTIYF
CDR3nt: TGTGCCGGCAGTACAGGGGTCGGTGGAAACACCATATATTTT

len: 14
j_gene: TRBJ2-7
v_gene: TRBV28
abundance: few
d_gene: TRBD1
CDR3aa: CASRLRFTGGEQYF
CDR3nt: TGCGCCAGCAGACTACGATTTACAGGGGGCGAGCAGTACTTC

len: 13
j_gene: TRBJ2-5
v_gene: TRBV6-2/TRBV6-3
abundance: -
d_gene: -
CDR3aa: CASRERNQETQYF
CDR3nt: TGTGCCAGCCGGGAGAGGAACCAAGAGACCCAGTACTTC

len: 15
j_gene: TRBJ1-5
v_gene: TRBV5-1
abundance: few
d_gene: -
CDR3aa: CASSLLGTEHQPQHF
CDR3nt: TGCGCCAGCAGCTTGCTTGGGACGGAGCATCAGCCCCAGCATTTT

len: 14
j_gene: TRBJ2-1
v_gene: TRBV21-1
abundance: -
d_gene: -
CDR3aa: CASSKVNRGGEQFF
CDR3nt: TGTGCCAGCAGCAAAGTGAACAGGGGAGGAGAGCAGTTCTTC

len: 14
j_gene: TRBJ2-7
v_gene: TRBV7-2
abundance: few
d_gene: TRBD1
CDR3aa: CASSYARQGCEQYF
CDR3nt: TGTGCCAGCAGCTATGCCAGACAGGGGTGCGAGCAGTACTTC

len: 14
j_gene: TRBJ1-1
v_gene: TRBV5-1
abundance: -
d_gene: -
CDR3aa: CASNSVSMNTEAFF
CDR3nt: TGCGCCAGCAACTCCGTTTCCATGAACACTGAAGCTTTCTTT

len: 13
j_gene: TRBJ1-2
v_gene: TRBV4-2
abundance: -
d_gene: -
CDR3aa: CASSQDQGPGYTF
CDR3nt: TGTGCCAGCAGCCAAGATCAGGGTCCTGGCTACACCTTC

len: 13
j_gene: TRBJ2-7
v_gene: TRBV29-1
abundance: -
d_gene: -
CDR3aa: CSVVDRGYYEQYF
CDR3nt: TGCAGCGTTGTCGACAGAGGCTATTACGAGCAGTACTTC

len: 14
j_gene: TRBJ2-3
v_gene: TRBV6-2/TRBV6-3
abundance: few
d_gene: TRBD1
CDR3aa: CASSGTGDVDTQYF
CDR3nt: TGTGCCAGCAGCGGGACAGGGGACGTCGATACGCAGTATTTT

len: 16
j_gene: TRBJ2-1
v_gene: TRBV24-1
abundance: few
d_gene: TRBD1
CDR3aa: CATSDQTGAIYNEQFF
CDR3nt: TGTGCCACCAGTGACCAGACAGGGGCCATCTACAATGAGCAGTTCTTC

len: 16
j_gene: TRBJ1-2
v_gene: TRBV27
abundance: -
d_gene: TRBD1
CDR3aa: CASSPNRDRSLDGYTF
CDR3nt: TGTGCCAGCAGTCCGAACCGGGACAGGTCTCTCGATGGCTACACCTTC

len: 11
j_gene: TRBJ1-2
v_gene: TRBV29-1
abundance: -
d_gene: -
CDR3aa: CSVARGDGYTF
CDR3nt: TGCAGCGTTGCAAGGGGGGATGGCTACACCTTC

len: 19
j_gene: TRBJ2-6
v_gene: TRBV7-3
abundance: -
d_gene: -
CDR3aa: CASSFPEAGPSSGANVLTF
CDR3nt: TGTGCCAGCAGCTTTCCTGAAGCGGGCCCTAGCTCTGGGGCCAACGTCCTGACTTTC

len: 16
j_gene: TRBJ1-5
v_gene: TRBV28
abundance: -
d_gene: -
CDR3aa: CASSLGPRGGNQPQHF
CDR3nt: TGTGCCAGCAGTTTAGGCCCCAGGGGAGGGAATCAGCCCCAGCATTTT

len: 16
j_gene: TRBJ2-5
v_gene: TRBV11-2
abundance: few
d_gene: -
CDR3aa: CASSLGRREYQETQYF
CDR3nt: TGTGCCAGCAGCTTAGGTCGCAGGGAGTACCAAGAGACCCAGTACTTC